This is a list of T cell receptor beta chains from one sample in a study of regulatory T cells in long-lasting Graves disease. TCRdb re-analysed the multiplex PCR reads in MiXCR, keeping a single row per CDR3 protein. The sample contains fewer than 350,000 distinct CDR3 sequences, over 15% of which appear only once. Sequenced here: peripheral blood mononuclear cells (PBMCs), sampled at new diagnosis, from a patient treated with antithyroid drugs. The receptor set was obtained from a female donor with Graves disease. Both conserved end residues are part of each CDR3. Fields, in order: J gene, clone size, D gene, V gene, CDR3 DNA, CDR3 protein. The D gene is left open where the match is weak. Size is stated for part of the rows, as once, few or many counts, or as a class when the clone is expanded.

>TRBJ1-5|NA|NA|TRBV24-1
TGTGCCACCAGTGATTCCGGTAGGCACCTCCAGCCGGAGCCCCAGCATTTT
CATSDSGRHLQPEPQHF
>TRBJ2-5|many|NA|TRBV11-1
TGTGCCAGCAGCTTCGCAGGGGAATCAGAGACCCAGTACTTC
CASSFAGESETQYF
>TRBJ2-7|many|NA|TRBV28
TGTGCCAGCAGCAACGGGGGGCTAGCCTACGAGCAGTACTTC
CASSNGGLAYEQYF
>TRBJ2-7|many|TRBD1|TRBV29-1
TGCAGCGTGTACCGACAGGGCGGCGGCTACGAGCAGTACTTC
CSVYRQGGGYEQYF
>TRBJ2-5|few|TRBD2|TRBV29-1
TGCAGCGTTGATCCAGCGGGAGTATCAGAGACCCAGTACTTC
CSVDPAGVSETQYF
>TRBJ2-1|many|NA|TRBV2
TGTGCCGGATCGGACAGACACTCCTACAATGAGCAGTTCTTC
CAGSDRHSYNEQFF
>TRBJ2-7|many|NA|TRBV5-1
TGCGCCAGCAGCCCATCTGGCGAGAGCTCCTACGAGCAGTACTTC
CASSPSGESSYEQYF
>TRBJ1-6|NA|TRBD1|TRBV18
TGTGCCAGCTCACCTCTGGGACAGGGAGAATCACCCCTCCACTTT
CASSPLGQGESPLHF
>TRBJ1-1|many|NA|TRBV30
TGTGCCTGGAGTGTATGGGGGGGGGACACTGAAGCTTTCTTT
CAWSVWGGDTEAFF
>TRBJ1-5|NA|TRBD1|TRBV7-9
TGTGCCAGCGGACAGGGTTTCAGCAATCAGCCCCAGCATTTT
CASGQGFSNQPQHF
>TRBJ2-1|many|TRBD1|TRBV7-2
TGTGCCAGCAGCTTAAGGACGTCGGGACAGGGGAAACGTGAGCAGTTCTTC
CASSLRTSGQGKREQFF
>TRBJ2-1|many|NA|TRBV24-1
TGTGCCACCAGTGCGGTTTCACTTGCGGGTTTTGAGCAGTTCTTC
CATSAVSLAGFEQFF
>TRBJ2-1|few|TRBD2|TRBV13
TGTGCCAGCAGCTTAGGTGGGGGACTAGCGGGTTACAATGAGCAGTTCTTC
CASSLGGGLAGYNEQFF
>TRBJ2-7|many|NA|TRBV11-3
TGTGCCAGCAGCCTACCGGGAAGACACTACGAGCAGTACTTC
CASSLPGRHYEQYF
>TRBJ2-7|few|NA|TRBV27
TGTGCCAGCAGTCTAGGGGCAGGCTACGAGCAGTACTTC
CASSLGAGYEQYF
>TRBJ2-1|NA|TRBD1|TRBV28
TGTGCCAGCAGCGGCTTGGGACAGGGTTCTTACAATGAGCAGTTCTTC
CASSGLGQGSYNEQFF
>TRBJ1-5|few|NA|TRBV6-1
TGTGCCAGCAGCGGCTCGGGTCTGAGCAATCAGCCCCAGCATTTT
CASSGSGLSNQPQHF
>TRBJ1-6|many|NA|TRBV28
TGTGCCAGCAAGTGGGGAAGAGATAATTCACCCCTCCACTTT
CASKWGRDNSPLHF
>TRBJ1-5|many|NA|TRBV5-6
TGTGCCAGCAGCTTTGGAGGATCCGGCAATCAGCCCCAGCATTTT
CASSFGGSGNQPQHF
>TRBJ2-7|NA|TRBD2|TRBV20-1
TGCAGTGCTAGGCTAAGTAGCGGGAGCTACGAGCAGTACTTC
CSARLSSGSYEQYF
>TRBJ1-6|many|NA|TRBV13
TGTGCCAGCAGCTTTCGGGGGAACAATTCACCCCTCCACTTT
CASSFRGNNSPLHF
>TRBJ2-1|many|TRBD1|TRBV27
TGTGCCAGCAGTTTATTAGGGACAGCTTACAATGAGCAGTTCTTC
CASSLLGTAYNEQFF
>TRBJ1-1|many|NA|TRBV6-1
TGTGCCAGCAAACTGGGGGTGACTGAAGCTTTCTTT
CASKLGVTEAFF
>TRBJ2-7|many|TRBD2|TRBV7-3
TGTGCCAGCAGCGCTAGCGGGGGACCCTACGAGCAGTACTTC
CASSASGGPYEQYF
>TRBJ1-5|NA|TRBD1|TRBV28
TGTGCCAGCAGAAGGGACAGGGGACACCATTTGGCCCAGCATTTT
CASRRDRGHHLAQHF
>TRBJ1-6|many|NA|TRBV19
TGTGCCAGTAGTCCCCTAAGCTATAATTCACCCCTCCACTTT
CASSPLSYNSPLHF
>TRBJ2-1|many|NA|TRBV11-2
TGTGCCAGCAGGTTCCAGGGGAACAATGAGCAGTTCTTC
CASRFQGNNEQFF